This section outlines one T cell receptor (beta chain) sequence together with its context. Its antigen specificity is not known. No base quality values were provided; no much bigger clone lies one nucleotide off. The sequencer was an Illumina NovaSeq 6000. Synthesis of TCR cDNA relied on 5'RACE template switching, a step that introduced a universal primer site along with unique molecular identifiers. Priming for cDNA synthesis came from both the TCR alpha and TCR beta constant segments. Two PCR steps were used to amplify libraries, with sample barcodes and sequencing adapters being added in the second step. Sequencing of libraries was done on Illumina HiSeq 2500 (2x100 bp) or NovaSeq (2x150 bp). Per the source publication's procedure: Demultiplexing of reads and collapsing into UMI consensus sequences were performed with MIGEC, and V(D)J alignment was carried out with MiXCR. Clonotypes responding to the vaccine were identified with edgeR on replicate PBMC samples, with the criteria of FDR below 0.01 and a log2 fold change above 5 up to day 15. CD4 or CD8 identity was assigned to each bulk clonotype according to whether the clonotype was present at higher abundance in the sequenced CD4 repertoire or the sequenced CD8 repertoire. TCRdb reanalyzed the raw reads on its own, using fastp at Q25 for trimming and MiXCR for clone calling, and kept in-frame beta chains. All rows with the same CDR3 protein become a single entry with the most common DNA and genes. The V and J calls follow TCRdb's processing rather than the paper's. For this sample there are 350,000 to 550,000 distinct CDR3 sequences; around 19% appear just once. The top ten constitute about 18% of the sample.

Counted from cysteine to phenylalanine, this CDR3 has 12 amino acids. The retained sequence is limited to the CDR3, 36 bases, with the frame set at the first base. Relative to germline, V is 4 bases shorter and J is 11 bases shorter, with 15 bases between their ends. CDR1 and CDR2 (SGDLS, YYNGEE) derive from the germline V gene. The sample comes from a study of T cells after yellow fever vaccination (dated by TCRdb to between 2018 and 2021). For the study in its entirety: The SMART-Seq v4 Ultra Low Input RNA kit was used to prepare libraries from fractions with low cell numbers. Bulk TCR alpha and beta repertoires were sequenced longitudinally to track T-cell clones before and after primary and booster YFV17D yellow fever vaccination. The cohort comprised two healthy male donors, one aged 18 to 29 and one aged 30 to 40 years. Blood samples were taken at several timepoints before and after primary and secondary immunization, and bulk PBMC replicates and cell subsets were isolated.

Reading the label with the study, this specimen's treatment or condition is: live attenuated yellow fever vaccine strain. At every blood-draw timepoint, two biological replicates of bulk PBMCs were collected. A standard Ficoll-Paque protocol was used to isolate PBMCs from peripheral blood. RNA was extracted with TriZol from bulk PBMCs, CD4 and CD8 fractions, and dextramer-positive and dextramer-negative fractions. What the study reported, not specific to this receptor: Most clones expanded after primary vaccination (approximately 95% of CD4 and roughly 90% of CD8) were re-detected after the booster, suggesting that broad memory maintenance occurred. A small fraction of clonotypes appeared in both the CD4 and CD8 compartments, likely as a result of convergent recombination. Because abundant contaminating clonotypes from the bulk population could be contained in FACS-sorted repertoires, computational filtering was required. Because only two donors were included in the study, the extent to which the findings can be generalized is limited. The secondary T-cell response was weaker than the primary response but faster, peaking on day 5 instead of day 15.

The sequence links TRBV9 to TRBJ1-1; the D gene is not confidently resolved. This receptor was obtained from a man aged 18 to 30 who received the YFV17D yellow fever vaccine. Sample: PBMCs, taken before the yellow fever booster vaccination. The CDR3 loop reads CASSREGGGAFF. The DNA sequence is given as TGTGCCAGCAGCCGGGAGGGAGGTGGGGCTTTCTTT.